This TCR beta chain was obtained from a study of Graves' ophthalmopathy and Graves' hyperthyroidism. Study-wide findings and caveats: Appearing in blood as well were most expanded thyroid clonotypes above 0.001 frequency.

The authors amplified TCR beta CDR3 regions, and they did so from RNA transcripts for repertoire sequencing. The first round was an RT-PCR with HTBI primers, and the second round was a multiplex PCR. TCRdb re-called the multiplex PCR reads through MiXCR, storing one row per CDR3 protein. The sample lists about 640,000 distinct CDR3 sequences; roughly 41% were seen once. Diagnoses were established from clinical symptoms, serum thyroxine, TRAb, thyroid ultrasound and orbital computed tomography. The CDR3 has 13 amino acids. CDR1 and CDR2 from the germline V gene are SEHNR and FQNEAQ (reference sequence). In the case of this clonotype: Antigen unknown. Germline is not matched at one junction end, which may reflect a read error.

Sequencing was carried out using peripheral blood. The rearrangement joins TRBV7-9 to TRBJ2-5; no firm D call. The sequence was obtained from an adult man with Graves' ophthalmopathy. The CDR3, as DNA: TGTGCCAGCAGTAAGGCTGAGCTAGAGACCCGGTACTTC. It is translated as CASSKAELETRYF.